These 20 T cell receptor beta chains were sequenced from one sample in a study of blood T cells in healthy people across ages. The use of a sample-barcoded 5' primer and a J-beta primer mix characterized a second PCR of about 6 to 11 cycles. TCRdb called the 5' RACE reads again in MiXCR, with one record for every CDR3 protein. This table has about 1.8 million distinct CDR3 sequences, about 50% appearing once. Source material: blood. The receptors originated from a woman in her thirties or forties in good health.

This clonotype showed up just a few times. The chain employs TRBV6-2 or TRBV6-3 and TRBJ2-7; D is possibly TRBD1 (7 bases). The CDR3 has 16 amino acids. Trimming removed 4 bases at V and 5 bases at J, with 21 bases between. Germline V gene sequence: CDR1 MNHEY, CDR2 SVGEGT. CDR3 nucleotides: TGTGCCAGCAGTTCCCATCGGACAGGAGGGGAAGACGAGCAGTACTTC. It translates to CASSSHRTGGEDEQYF.

The CDR3 DNA sequence: TGCAGTGCTAGAGATCCCAGCCGGAACACTGAAGCTTTCTTT. Translating gives CSARDPSRNTEAFF. The chain employs TRBV20-1 and TRBJ1-1; the D is unclear. Germline CDR1 reads DFQATT; CDR2 reads SNEGSKA (reference sequence). The V and J ends lost 0 bases and 1 base respectively, with 9 bases between them. This CDR3 contains 14 residues.

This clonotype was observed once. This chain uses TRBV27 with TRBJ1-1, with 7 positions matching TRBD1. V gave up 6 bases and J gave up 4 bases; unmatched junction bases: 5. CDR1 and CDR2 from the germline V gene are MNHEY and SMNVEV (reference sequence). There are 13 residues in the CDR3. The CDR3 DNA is TGTGCCAGCAGGAGGGGGCGCGGCACTGAAGCTTTCTTT. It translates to CASRRGRGTEAFF.

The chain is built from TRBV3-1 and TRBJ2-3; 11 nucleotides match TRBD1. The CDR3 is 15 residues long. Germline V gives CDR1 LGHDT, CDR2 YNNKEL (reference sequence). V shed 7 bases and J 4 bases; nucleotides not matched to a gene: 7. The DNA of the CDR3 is TGTGCCAGCACCCCGGGACAGGGGGACGCAGATACGCAGTATTTT. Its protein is CASTPGQGDADTQYF.

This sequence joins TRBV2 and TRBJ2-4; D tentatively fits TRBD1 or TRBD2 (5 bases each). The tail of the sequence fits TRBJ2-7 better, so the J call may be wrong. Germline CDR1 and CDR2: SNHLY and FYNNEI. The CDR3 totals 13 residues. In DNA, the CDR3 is TGTGCCAGCAGGGAGCTGGGGGAGTACGAGCAGTACTTC. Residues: CASRELGEYEQYF.

CDR3 loop: CASSLDRDRGIEETQYF. In DNA form, the CDR3 reads TGTGCCAGCAGCTTGGATCGGGACAGGGGAATAGAAGAGACCCAGTACTTC. The chain is built from TRBV5-5 and TRBJ2-5; 10 positions agree with TRBD1. Germline V gene sequence: CDR1 SGHKS, CDR2 YYEKEE (reference sequence). V lost 0 bases, J lost 3 bases, and 8 bases stayed unmatched. The CDR3 sequence is 17 residues long.

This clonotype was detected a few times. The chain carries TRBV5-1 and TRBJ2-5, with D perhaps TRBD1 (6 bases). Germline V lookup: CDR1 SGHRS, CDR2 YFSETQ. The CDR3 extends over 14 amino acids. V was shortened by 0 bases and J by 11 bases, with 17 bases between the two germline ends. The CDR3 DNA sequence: TGCGCCAGCAGCTTGGGGACAGCCTCGTGGGAGCAGTACTTC. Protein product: CASSLGTASWEQYF.

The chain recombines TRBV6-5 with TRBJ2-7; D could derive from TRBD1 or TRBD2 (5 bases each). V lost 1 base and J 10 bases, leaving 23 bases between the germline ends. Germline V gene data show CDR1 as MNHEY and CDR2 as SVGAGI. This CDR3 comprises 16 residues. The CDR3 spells CASSYLTPGRKEAQYF. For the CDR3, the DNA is TGTGCCAGCAGTTACTTGACCCCGGGACGAAAAGAGGCCCAGTACTTC.

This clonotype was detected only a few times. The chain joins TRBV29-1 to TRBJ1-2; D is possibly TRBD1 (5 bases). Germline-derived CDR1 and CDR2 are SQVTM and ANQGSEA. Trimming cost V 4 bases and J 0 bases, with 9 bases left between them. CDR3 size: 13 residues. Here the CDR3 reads CSVVGGTNYGYTF. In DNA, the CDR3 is TGCAGCGTTGTTGGGGGAACTAACTATGGCTACACCTTC.

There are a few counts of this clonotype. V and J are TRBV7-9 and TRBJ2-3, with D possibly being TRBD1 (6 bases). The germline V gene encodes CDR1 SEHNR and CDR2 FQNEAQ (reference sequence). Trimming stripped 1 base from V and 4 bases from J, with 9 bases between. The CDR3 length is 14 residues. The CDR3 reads CASSLGDISDTQYF. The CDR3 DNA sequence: TGTGCCAGCAGCTTAGGGGACATCTCAGATACGCAGTATTTT.

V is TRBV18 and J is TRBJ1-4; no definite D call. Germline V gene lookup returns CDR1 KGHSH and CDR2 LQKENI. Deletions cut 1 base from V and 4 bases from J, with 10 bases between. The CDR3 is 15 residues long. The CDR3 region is CASSPQNGLNEKLFF. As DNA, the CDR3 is TGTGCCAGCTCACCACAAAATGGACTTAATGAAAAACTGTTTTTT.

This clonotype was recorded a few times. CDR3 nucleotides: TGTGCCAGCAGTACCCTAGCAGGTACGCAGTATTTT. This codes for CASSTLAGTQYF. The chain joins TRBV27 to TRBJ2-3, with a possible D match to TRBD2 (5 bases). The CDR3 is 12 residues long. Germline loops: CDR1 MNHEY, CDR2 SMNVEV (reference sequence). V was trimmed by 5 bases and J by 8 bases, leaving 11 bases between them.

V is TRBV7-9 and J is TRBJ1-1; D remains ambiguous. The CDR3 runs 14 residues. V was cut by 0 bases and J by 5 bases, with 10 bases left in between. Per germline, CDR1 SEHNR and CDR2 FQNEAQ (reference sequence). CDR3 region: CASSLAAGSTEAFF. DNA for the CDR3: TGTGCCAGCAGCTTAGCTGCTGGGTCGACTGAAGCTTTCTTT. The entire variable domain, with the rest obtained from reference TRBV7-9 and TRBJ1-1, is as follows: DTGVSQNPRHKITKRGQNVTFRCDPISEHNRLYWYRQTLGQGPEFLTYFQNEAQLEKSRLLSDRFSAERPKGSFSTLEIQRTEQGDSAMYLCASSLAAGSTEAFFGQGTRLTVV.

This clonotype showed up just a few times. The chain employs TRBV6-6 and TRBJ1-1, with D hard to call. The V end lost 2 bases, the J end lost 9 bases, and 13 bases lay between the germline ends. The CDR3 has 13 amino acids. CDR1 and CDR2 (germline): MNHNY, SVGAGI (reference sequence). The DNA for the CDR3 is TGTGCCAGCAGTTACGGGTCGACATTGCAAGCTTTCTTT. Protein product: CASSYGSTLQAFF.

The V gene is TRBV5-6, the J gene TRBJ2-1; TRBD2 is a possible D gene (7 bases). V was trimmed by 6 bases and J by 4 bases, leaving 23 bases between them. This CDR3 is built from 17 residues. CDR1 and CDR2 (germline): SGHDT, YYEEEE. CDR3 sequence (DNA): TGTGCCAGCATCCGGGGGGATAGGGGGGGCCAATACAATGAGCAGTTCTTC. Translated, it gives CASIRGDRGGQYNEQFF.

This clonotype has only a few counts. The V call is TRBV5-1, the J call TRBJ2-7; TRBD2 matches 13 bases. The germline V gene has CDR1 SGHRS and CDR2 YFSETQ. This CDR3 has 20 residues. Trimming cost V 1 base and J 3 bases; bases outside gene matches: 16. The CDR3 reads CASSLLGMGLAGPQFYEQYF. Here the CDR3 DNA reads TGCGCCAGCAGCTTGTTGGGAATGGGACTAGCGGGGCCCCAATTCTACGAGCAGTACTTC.

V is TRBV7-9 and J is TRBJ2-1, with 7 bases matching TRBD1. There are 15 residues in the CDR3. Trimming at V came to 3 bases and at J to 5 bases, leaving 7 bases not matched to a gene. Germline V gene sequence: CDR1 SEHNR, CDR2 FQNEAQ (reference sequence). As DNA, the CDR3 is TGTGCCAGCAGCTTCTGGGACAGCCGCAACAATGAGCAGTTCTTC. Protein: CASSFWDSRNNEQFF.

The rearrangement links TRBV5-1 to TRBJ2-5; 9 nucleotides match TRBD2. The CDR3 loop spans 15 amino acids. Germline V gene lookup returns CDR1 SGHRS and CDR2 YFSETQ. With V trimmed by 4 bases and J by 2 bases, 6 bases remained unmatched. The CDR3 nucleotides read TGCGCCAGCAGCCAGCCTAGCGGGGAGCAAGAGACCCAGTACTTC. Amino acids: CASSQPSGEQETQYF.

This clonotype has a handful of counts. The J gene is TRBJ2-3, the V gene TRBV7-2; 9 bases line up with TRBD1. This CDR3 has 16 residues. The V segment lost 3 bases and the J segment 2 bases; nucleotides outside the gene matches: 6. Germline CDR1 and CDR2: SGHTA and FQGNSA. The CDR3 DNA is TGTGCCAGCAGCTTGGGCGGGACAGGGATCACAGATACGCAGTATTTT. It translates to CASSLGGTGITDTQYF.

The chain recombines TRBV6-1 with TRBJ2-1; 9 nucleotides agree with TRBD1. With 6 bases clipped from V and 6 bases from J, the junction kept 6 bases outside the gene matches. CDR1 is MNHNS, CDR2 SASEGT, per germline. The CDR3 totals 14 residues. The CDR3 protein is CASRTDRGGNEQFF. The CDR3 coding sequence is TGTGCCAGCAGGACGGACAGGGGCGGCAATGAGCAGTTCTTC.